Sequencing of this T cell receptor beta chain was carried out in a study of breast tumors, draining lymph nodes, adjacent tissues. TCRdb reanalysed the multiplex PCR reads using MiXCR and keeps one entry per CDR3 protein. The table shows about 180,000 distinct CDR3 sequences, with roughly a third occurring only once. As regards this clonotype: The antigen remains undetermined.

The germline V gene has CDR1 SGHRS and CDR2 YFSETQ. The CDR3 spans 15 residues. V was pared by 5 bases and J by 1 base, with 8 bases of the junction left unmatched. Regarding the study as a whole: Data only fit, rather than demonstrated, lymph node origin of most tumor T cells. Tumor TCR diversity was below lymph nodes but above nontumor tissue. Data fit most tumor T cells coming from lymph node, expanding in tumor.

The lymph nodes were axillary draining lymph nodes from breast cancer patients. The sequence derives from a female donor with breast cancer. Some clones in this sample may be carry-over from other donors' samples. V and J are TRBV5-1 and TRBJ2-7; TRBD1 matches at 8 bases. Sequenced material: axillary lymph node tissue. CDR3 bases: TGCGCCAGCAGTGTCAGGGGGCAACAATCCTACGAGCAGTACTTC. It codes for CASSVRGQQSYEQYF.